A selection of T cell receptor beta chains follows, all from one sample in a study of vaccination and CD4 T cells after COVID-19. For these receptors, no antigen is known. TCRdb independently ran MiXCR on the PCR reads; one entry per CDR3 protein. The sample records some 2,500 distinct CDR3 sequences, around 35% being singletons. Input material: CD4+ T cells from blood, cultured in vitro. These receptors were collected from a human donor who had recovered from COVID-19. Each CDR3 is given with its conserved first and last residue. The D gene is left open where the match is weak. Not all rows give a size; the values are once, few, many and, for expanded clones, a class.

j_call clone_size v_call d_call cdr3_nt cdr3_aa
TRBJ1-2 few TRBV5-1 TRBD1 TGCGCCAGCAGCTGGACAGGGGGCGGCTACACCTTC CASSWTGGGYTF
TRBJ2-4 . TRBV19 TRBD1 TGTGCCAGTAGTATAAGACAGGGACAGGGGGCTCGCAACATTCAGTACTTC CASSIRQGQGARNIQYF
TRBJ2-1 few TRBV6-1 . TGTGCCAGCAGCCCCTCTACGGGGAGCTCCTACAATGAGCAGTTCTTC CASSPSTGSSYNEQFF
TRBJ1-3 . TRBV19 . TGTGCCAGTGCCCGGACAGACTCTGGAAACGCCATATATTTT CASARTDSGNAIYF
TRBJ1-5 few TRBV5-6 TRBD1 TGTGCCAGCAGCTTGGGGACAGGGAAGAATCAGCCCCAGCATTTT CASSLGTGKNQPQHF
TRBJ2-7 . TRBV30 TRBD1 TGTGCCTGGAGGGACCGACAGGGGGCGCCTGGCGAGCAGTACTTC CAWRDRQGAPGEQYF
TRBJ1-1 . TRBV5-1 . TGCGCCAGCAGCTCTACGGGGGGCCGGGTGAACACTGAAGCTTTCTTT CASSSTGGRVNTEAFF
TRBJ2-6 . TRBV7-2 . TGTGCCAGCAGCCCCGAGGTGCCTGGGGCCAACGTCCTGACTTTC CASSPEVPGANVLTF
TRBJ1-2 few TRBV19 . TGTGCCAGCCTAGACCCCGGGGGGACTAACTATGGCTACACCTTC CASLDPGGTNYGYTF
TRBJ2-7 few TRBV27 TRBD1 TGTGCCACCCGGACAGGGAAACTTTACGAGCAGTACTTC CATRTGKLYEQYF
TRBJ2-2 few TRBV6-4 . TGTGCCAGTAAAACCGGGGAGCTGTTTTTT CASKTGELFF
TRBJ1-5 . TRBV15 . TGTGCCACCAGCAGAGTGGACCGTCTGAAGCCCCAGCATTTT CATSRVDRLKPQHF
TRBJ1-3 few TRBV20-1 . TGCAGTGCTAGGTCGGCTGGAAACACCATATATTTT CSARSAGNTIYF
TRBJ2-1 . TRBV6-1 . TGTGCCAGCAGTGAAATGACAGGATCTTACAATGAGCAGTTCTTC CASSEMTGSYNEQFF
TRBJ1-2 . TRBV6-5 . TGTGCCAGCAGTTACTCGAGAGGGGGCTATGGCTACACCTTC CASSYSRGGYGYTF
TRBJ1-2 . TRBV7-8 TRBD1 TGTGCCAGCAGCGCGGACAGGCTCGACTATGGCTACACCTTC CASSADRLDYGYTF
TRBJ2-3 few TRBV10-3 TRBD2 TGTGCCAGCAAGCTGAGCGGGGGGGCTTCTGGAGATACGCAGTATTTT CASKLSGGASGDTQYF
TRBJ1-2 . TRBV11-1 TRBD1 TGTGCCAGCAGCTTAGCCGGGACAGGGGGCAACTATGGCTACACCTTC CASSLAGTGGNYGYTF
TRBJ2-1 few TRBV10-3 TRBD2 TGTGCCATCAGTGGGCTAGCGGGGGGGATCTACAATGAGCAGTTCTTC CAISGLAGGIYNEQFF
TRBJ1-1 . TRBV5-8 . TGTGCCAGCATCGTCCTAATTAAGGGCGATCACGGCGAAGCTTTCTTT CASIVLIKGDHGEAFF
TRBJ2-3 . TRBV19 TRBD1 TGTGCCAGTAGTACGGGGACAGCCCACACAGATACGCAGTATTTT CASSTGTAHTDTQYF
TRBJ1-1 . TRBV27 . TGTGCCAGCAGTACCCGCACGGCGAACACTGAAGCTTTCTTT CASSTRTANTEAFF
TRBJ1-1 . TRBV20-1 TRBD1 TGCAGTGCTATCACAGGGGGGAACACTGAAGCTTTCTTT CSAITGGNTEAFF
TRBJ2-3 few TRBV5-1 TRBD1 TGCGCCAGCAGCTTGACGGGGACAGGCTATAGCACAGATACGCAGTATTTT CASSLTGTGYSTDTQYF
TRBJ2-7 . TRBV5-4 . TGTGCCAGCAGCGCGGACTCGAGCTCCTACGAGCAGTACTTC CASSADSSSYEQYF
TRBJ2-5 medium-sized TRBV2 . TGTGCCAGCAGTTGGGCCCCGGGGTACCAAGAGACCCAGTACTTC CASSWAPGYQETQYF
TRBJ2-3 medium-sized TRBV7-8 . TGTGCCAGCAGCCCAATGGGAGATACGCAGTATTTT CASSPMGDTQYF
TRBJ1-1 . TRBV7-2 . TGTGCCAGCAGCTTGGAAGGAAGAATGAACACTGAAGCTTTCTTT CASSLEGRMNTEAFF
TRBJ2-1 once TRBV9 . TGTGCCAGCAGCGGACTCCTGTACAATGAGCAGTTCTTC CASSGLLYNEQFF
TRBJ2-3 . TRBV19 . TGTGCCAGTAGCGATACAGGGACCACAGATACGCAGTATTTT CASSDTGTTDTQYF
TRBJ2-1 . TRBV20-1 . TGCAGTGCTAGAGATCACGGAGGGGAGCAGTTCTTC CSARDHGGEQFF
TRBJ2-7 medium-sized TRBV20-1 . TGCAGTGCTAGCCCCCCTAGGGACTCCTACGAGCAGTACTTC CSASPPRDSYEQYF
TRBJ2-5 few TRBV20-1 . TGCAGTGCTAGTTGGGCGGGAAAAGAGACCCAGTACTTC CSASWAGKETQYF
TRBJ2-1 large TRBV2 TRBD2 TGTGCCAGCAGTCCCCTTAGCGGGGGGTCGCTATACAATGAGCAGTTCTTC CASSPLSGGSLYNEQFF
TRBJ2-7 few TRBV11-2 . TGTGCCAGCAGCTTAGATAACAGGGCCCACGAGCAGTACTTC CASSLDNRAHEQYF
TRBJ2-3 few TRBV20-1 . TGCAGTGCTAGAGATCGAAGGGGGTGGACAGATACGCAGTATTTT CSARDRRGWTDTQYF
TRBJ1-2 once TRBV18 TRBD1 TGTGCCAGCTCACCCGGGACAGACTATGGCTACACCTTC CASSPGTDYGYTF
TRBJ1-1 . TRBV11-3 . TGTGCCAGCAGCTTAAACCCCACTGAAGCTTTCTTT CASSLNPTEAFF
TRBJ2-7 . TRBV6-1 . TGTGCCAGCATTTGGACTCCAGGGGCGGGCGAGCAGTACTTC CASIWTPGAGEQYF
TRBJ1-1 few TRBV12-3/TRBV12-4 TRBD1 TGTGCCAGCAGCCTTACACCGGGACAGGGGATCGGAGCTTTCTTT CASSLTPGQGIGAFF
TRBJ1-1 few TRBV6-1 TRBD1 TGTGCCAGCAGCCGGACAGGTACCGAAGCTTTCTTT CASSRTGTEAFF
TRBJ2-3 . TRBV5-4 TRBD2 TGTGCCAGCAGCCCGTCTAGCGGGGGGGCCGGGACAGATACGCAGTATTTT CASSPSSGGAGTDTQYF
TRBJ2-7 few TRBV20-1 . TGCAGTGCTAGCTCCCCCCGGGACTCCTACGAGCAGTACTTC CSASSPRDSYEQYF
TRBJ1-6 . TRBV6-5 . TGTGCCAGCAGTTACATCCGGGGATCACCCCTCCACTTT CASSYIRGSPLHF
TRBJ2-7 once TRBV20-1 . TGCAGTGCAGAACCGGGACAAGAACCCTACGAGCAGTACTTC CSAEPGQEPYEQYF
TRBJ2-7 . TRBV28 . TGTGCCAGCAGTAACTGGGGGGCAGGGGACGGCTACGAGCAGTACTTC CASSNWGAGDGYEQYF
TRBJ2-1 . TRBV12-5 TRBD1 TGTGCTACCGGGACAGGCTACAATGAGCAGTTCTTC CATGTGYNEQFF
TRBJ2-5 . TRBV7-9 . TGTGCCAGCAGCTCGACTGGGCGGGAGACCCAGTACTTC CASSSTGRETQYF